A selection of T cell receptor beta chains follows, all from one sample in a study of PD-1 blockade in classical Hodgkin lymphoma. Sequenced by immunoSEQ multiplex PCR; TCRdb stores in-frame clones only, minus some. The data contain around 20,000 clones, about three quarters of them singletons. The sample here was peripheral blood mononuclear cells (PBMCs), taken before the second cycle of nivolumab. Every receptor here comes from a human donor with classical Hodgkin lymphoma. Both conserved end residues are part of each CDR3. A D gene is named only where the DNA matches it firmly. Clone size, where shown, is once, few, many, or a class for clones that have expanded.

abundance: NA
v_gene: TRBV5-1
d_gene: TRBD2
j_gene: TRBJ2-2
CDR3aa: CASSSGLAGLAGFNTGELFF
CDR3nt: TGCGCCAGCAGCTCCGGCCTCGCAGGACTAGCGGGCTTTAACACCGGGGAGCTGTTTTTT

abundance: NA
v_gene: TRBV27
d_gene: NA
j_gene: TRBJ1-2
CDR3aa: CASSLGGLGGYTF
CDR3nt: TGTGCCAGCAGTTTAGGAGGGTTAGGTGGCTACACCTTC

abundance: NA
v_gene: TRBV9
d_gene: NA
j_gene: TRBJ1-2
CDR3aa: CASSTGQGFSF
CDR3nt: TGTGCCAGCAGCACGGGCCAGGGTTTTTCTTTC

abundance: few
v_gene: TRBV4-1
d_gene: NA
j_gene: TRBJ1-6
CDR3aa: CASSVTGSFSPLHF
CDR3nt: TGCGCCAGCAGCGTTACAGGGTCCTTCTCACCCCTCCACTTT

abundance: NA
v_gene: TRBV4-2
d_gene: NA
j_gene: TRBJ2-7
CDR3aa: CASSLHLDREQYF
CDR3nt: TGTGCCAGCAGCCTACACCTTGACAGGGAGCAGTACTTC

abundance: NA
v_gene: TRBV7-2
d_gene: NA
j_gene: TRBJ2-7
CDR3aa: CASSLVGSSDYEQYF
CDR3nt: TGTGCCAGCAGCTTAGTCGGGTCTAGCGACTACGAGCAGTACTTC

abundance: NA
v_gene: TRBV5-1
d_gene: NA
j_gene: TRBJ1-3
CDR3aa: CASSFTGLSGNTIYF
CDR3nt: TGCGCCTCCAGCTTCACGGGCCTCTCTGGAAACACCATATATTTT

abundance: NA
v_gene: TRBV29-1
d_gene: NA
j_gene: TRBJ2-3
CDR3aa: CSVEGRNTDTQYF
CDR3nt: TGCAGCGTTGAAGGTCGGAACACAGATACGCAGTATTTT

abundance: NA
v_gene: TRBV6-6
d_gene: TRBD2
j_gene: TRBJ2-1
CDR3aa: CASSTPGLAHDEQFF
CDR3nt: TGTGCCAGCAGTACCCCGGGACTAGCACACGATGAGCAGTTCTTC

abundance: NA
v_gene: TRBV6-1
d_gene: TRBD1
j_gene: TRBJ1-1
CDR3aa: CASSSPGQGVMGAFF
CDR3nt: TGTGCCAGCAGTAGTCCGGGACAGGGGGTTATGGGGGCTTTCTTT

abundance: NA
v_gene: TRBV15
d_gene: TRBD1
j_gene: TRBJ2-7
CDR3aa: CATSGTGTGLSEQYF
CDR3nt: TGTGCCACCAGCGGTACCGGGACAGGGTTGAGCGAGCAGTACTTC

abundance: NA
v_gene: TRBV11-2
d_gene: NA
j_gene: TRBJ2-1
CDR3aa: CASSLSDSVREQFF
CDR3nt: TGTGCCAGCAGCTTATCTGACAGTGTGCGTGAGCAGTTCTTC

abundance: once
v_gene: TRBV2
d_gene: NA
j_gene: TRBJ1-5
CDR3aa: CASSARDTYQPQHF
CDR3nt: TGTGCCAGCAGTGCCCGGGACACCTATCAGCCCCAGCATTTT

abundance: NA
v_gene: TRBV29-1
d_gene: NA
j_gene: TRBJ2-3
CDR3aa: CSVPGFTDTQYF
CDR3nt: TGCAGCGTTCCGGGATTCACAGATACGCAGTATTTT

abundance: NA
v_gene: TRBV10-2
d_gene: NA
j_gene: TRBJ2-5
CDR3aa: CASSQTGLETQYF
CDR3nt: TGCGCCAGCAGCCAAACAGGGTTAGAGACCCAGTACTTC

abundance: NA
v_gene: TRBV5-1
d_gene: NA
j_gene: TRBJ1-1
CDR3aa: CASSSNRGGNTEAFF
CDR3nt: TGCGCCAGCAGCTCGAACAGAGGGGGGAACACTGAAGCTTTCTTT

abundance: NA
v_gene: TRBV9
d_gene: NA
j_gene: TRBJ2-3
CDR3aa: CASNLQGGTDTQYF
CDR3nt: TGTGCCAGCAACCTACAAGGGGGGACAGATACGCAGTATTTT

abundance: NA
v_gene: TRBV4-1
d_gene: NA
j_gene: TRBJ1-5
CDR3aa: CASSQEGDSNQPQHF
CDR3nt: TGCGCCAGCAGCCAAGAGGGGGATAGCAATCAGCCCCAGCATTTT

abundance: NA
v_gene: TRBV30
d_gene: NA
j_gene: TRBJ1-3
CDR3aa: CAWSGPRRGFRNTIYF
CDR3nt: TGTGCCTGGAGTGGCCCCAGGAGGGGCTTTCGAAACACCATATATTTT

abundance: NA
v_gene: TRBV30
d_gene: TRBD1
j_gene: TRBJ1-1
CDR3aa: CAWSPGQTNTEAFF
CDR3nt: TGTGCCTGGAGTCCGGGACAGACCAACACTGAAGCTTTCTTT

abundance: NA
v_gene: TRBV7-6
d_gene: NA
j_gene: TRBJ1-4
CDR3aa: CASSRTATSEKLFF
CDR3nt: TGTGCCAGCAGCCGGACAGCTACTTCTGAAAAACTGTTTTTT

abundance: NA
v_gene: TRBV29-1
d_gene: TRBD2
j_gene: TRBJ2-7
CDR3aa: CSVLGLAGVTEQYF
CDR3nt: TGCAGCGTTCTCGGACTAGCGGGAGTAACGGAGCAGTACTTC

abundance: few
v_gene: TRBV7-9
d_gene: NA
j_gene: TRBJ2-1
CDR3aa: CASSLAGSYNEQFF
CDR3nt: TGTGCCAGCAGCTTAGCAGGCAGCTACAATGAGCAGTTCTTC

abundance: few
v_gene: TRBV27
d_gene: TRBD1
j_gene: TRBJ1-2
CDR3aa: CASSLSQGVGYTF
CDR3nt: TGTGCCAGCAGTTTGTCTCAGGGGGTTGGCTACACCTTC

abundance: NA
v_gene: TRBV5-1
d_gene: NA
j_gene: TRBJ1-1
CDR3aa: CASSRRGGQNTEAFF
CDR3nt: TGCGCCAGCAGCCGGAGAGGGGGTCAGAACACTGAAGCTTTCTTT

abundance: NA
v_gene: TRBV7-8
d_gene: NA
j_gene: TRBJ1-3
CDR3aa: CASSSSYRAQWGNTIYF
CDR3nt: TGTGCCAGCAGCTCGTCATACAGGGCGCAGTGGGGAAACACCATATATTTT

abundance: NA
v_gene: TRBV7-9
d_gene: NA
j_gene: TRBJ1-2
CDR3aa: CASSFDPPAEGYTF
CDR3nt: TGTGCCAGCAGCTTCGACCCCCCGGCGGAGGGCTACACCTTC

abundance: few
v_gene: TRBV29-1
d_gene: NA
j_gene: TRBJ2-2
CDR3aa: CSVLTGELFF
CDR3nt: TGCAGCGTTCTCACCGGGGAGCTGTTTTTT

abundance: NA
v_gene: TRBV2
d_gene: NA
j_gene: TRBJ2-2
CDR3aa: CASSERQGFTGELFF
CDR3nt: TGTGCCAGCAGTGAACGGCAGGGATTTACCGGGGAGCTGTTTTTT

abundance: NA
v_gene: TRBV19
d_gene: TRBD1
j_gene: TRBJ2-7
CDR3aa: CASSAHPGTVNSYEQYF
CDR3nt: TGTGCCAGTAGTGCCCATCCCGGGACAGTGAACTCCTACGAGCAGTACTTC

abundance: NA
v_gene: TRBV11-3
d_gene: TRBD2
j_gene: TRBJ2-3
CDR3aa: CASSSGGAGSQDTQYF
CDR3nt: TGTGCCAGCAGCTCCGGGGGGGCGGGATCCCAAGATACGCAGTATTTT

abundance: NA
v_gene: TRBV10-3
d_gene: NA
j_gene: TRBJ2-2
CDR3aa: CAISEARDPRELFF
CDR3nt: TGTGCCATCAGTGAGGCAAGGGATCCTAGGGAGCTGTTTTTT

abundance: NA
v_gene: TRBV5-1
d_gene: NA
j_gene: TRBJ1-1
CDR3aa: CASSPTENTEAFF
CDR3nt: TGCGCCAGCAGCCCGACAGAGAACACTGAAGCTTTCTTT

abundance: NA
v_gene: TRBV5-6
d_gene: TRBD1
j_gene: TRBJ1-2
CDR3aa: CASSLEDRRYGYTF
CDR3nt: TGTGCCAGCAGCTTGGAGGACAGGCGCTATGGCTACACCTTC

abundance: NA
v_gene: TRBV7-2
d_gene: TRBD2
j_gene: TRBJ2-3
CDR3aa: CASSPSSGKGDTQYF
CDR3nt: TGTGCCAGCAGCCCGAGTAGCGGGAAGGGAGATACGCAGTATTTT

abundance: NA
v_gene: TRBV11-2
d_gene: NA
j_gene: TRBJ1-1
CDR3aa: CASSIDRNTEAFF
CDR3nt: TGTGCCAGCAGCATAGACAGGAACACTGAAGCTTTCTTT

abundance: NA
v_gene: TRBV27
d_gene: NA
j_gene: TRBJ1-1
CDR3aa: CASSLVARGTEAFF
CDR3nt: TGTGCCAGCAGTTTGGTAGCGAGGGGCACTGAAGCTTTCTTT

abundance: NA
v_gene: TRBV5-1
d_gene: NA
j_gene: TRBJ2-4
CDR3aa: CASRERRDAKNIQYF
CDR3nt: TGCGCCAGCAGGGAGCGACGGGACGCCAAAAACATTCAGTACTTC

abundance: once
v_gene: TRBV10-3
d_gene: TRBD1
j_gene: TRBJ2-7
CDR3aa: CAISESRQGYEQYF
CDR3nt: TGTGCCATCAGTGAGTCTAGACAGGGGTACGAGCAGTACTTC

abundance: NA
v_gene: TRBV25-1
d_gene: NA
j_gene: TRBJ2-6
CDR3aa: CASSEGRGDSGANVLTF
CDR3nt: TGTGCCAGCAGTGAGGGCCGAGGGGACTCTGGGGCCAACGTCCTGACTTTC

abundance: NA
v_gene: TRBV4-2
d_gene: NA
j_gene: TRBJ1-3
CDR3aa: CASSQDAGGYSSGNTIYF
CDR3nt: TGTGCCAGCAGCCAAGATGCTGGGGGATATTCCTCTGGAAACACCATATATTTT

abundance: NA
v_gene: TRBV19
d_gene: TRBD1
j_gene: TRBJ1-2
CDR3aa: CASSIRRGPNYGYTF
CDR3nt: TGTGCCAGTAGTATAAGGAGGGGGCCCAACTATGGCTACACCTTC

abundance: NA
v_gene: TRBV7-2
d_gene: NA
j_gene: TRBJ2-6
CDR3aa: CASSSPIPSGANVLTF
CDR3nt: TGTGCCAGCAGTTCCCCTATTCCTTCTGGGGCCAACGTCCTGACTTTC

abundance: NA
v_gene: TRBV7-8
d_gene: NA
j_gene: TRBJ2-7
CDR3aa: CASSYTSYEQYF
CDR3nt: TGTGCCAGCAGCTATACTTCCTACGAGCAGTACTTC

abundance: medium-sized
v_gene: TRBV6-5
d_gene: NA
j_gene: TRBJ1-2
CDR3aa: CASRRGLDGYTF
CDR3nt: TGTGCCAGCAGGCGTGGACTTGACGGCTACACCTTC

abundance: NA
v_gene: TRBV29-1
d_gene: TRBD1
j_gene: TRBJ2-7
CDR3aa: CSVELGDRGLSYEQYF
CDR3nt: TGCAGCGTTGAATTAGGCGACAGGGGACTCTCCTACGAGCAGTACTTC

abundance: NA
v_gene: TRBV4-3
d_gene: NA
j_gene: TRBJ2-1
CDR3aa: CASSPRSGQSSYNEQFF
CDR3nt: TGCGCCAGCAGTCCAAGATCCGGACAAAGCTCCTACAATGAGCAGTTCTTC